This T cell receptor (beta chain) was retrieved from a study of T cells in Graves' hyperthyroidism and ophthalmopathy. This clonotype was counted only a few times. Its antigen is currently unknown. The junction had 3 bases not matched to a gene; V was cut back by 3 bases and J by 3 bases. The CDR3 contains 14 residues. Germline assignment: CDR1 SGHDT and CDR2 YYEEEE. Diagnoses were made from clinical symptoms, serum measures (thyroxine and TRAb), thyroid ultrasound and orbital computed tomography. Study findings and constraints: The authors' 13 V-J model separated ophthalmopathy from stable hyperthyroidism. The majority of expanded thyroid clonotypes above 0.001 also appeared in blood.

The CDR3 regions of TCR beta were amplified from RNA transcripts. HTBI primers were the set used in a first-round RT-PCR of the TCR CDR3. TCRdb re-called the multiplex PCR reads with MiXCR, one entry per CDR3 protein. The data hold under 650,000 distinct CDR3 sequences, with roughly 16% observed a single time. The chain is built from TRBV5-6 and TRBJ1-5, with TRBD1 matching over 7 bases. The TCR comes from a woman aged 25 to 39 with Graves' hyperthyroidism. Sequences were obtained from blood. CDR3 in DNA: TGTGCCAGCAGCTGGGGGACAGTCAATCAGCCCCAGCATTTT. Translating gives CASSWGTVNQPQHF.